These T cell receptor beta chains were read from a single sample in a study of blood T cell repertoires in COVID-19. Clones were read by immunoSEQ multiplex PCR, and TCRdb kept only the in-frame ones, dropping some. The table shows hundreds of thousands of clones, with about 89% occurring only once. The sample consisted of peripheral blood. Receptors were obtained from an older woman who had recovered from COVID-19. The CDR3 runs from the conserved cysteine through the conserved F or W. D genes are given only for firm matches. The listing skips clone size in some rows; elsewhere it reads once, few, many or a size class.

J gene,V gene,D gene,clone size,CDR3 DNA,CDR3 protein
TRBJ2-1,TRBV15,NA,few,TGTGCCACCAGCAGAGATTTTACAATAGACAGGAATGAGCAGTTCTTC,CATSRDFTIDRNEQFF
TRBJ1-2,TRBV3-1/TRBV3-2,TRBD1,NA,TGTGCCAGCAGCCAGACAGGGGGCAGTGGCTACACCTTC,CASSQTGGSGYTF
TRBJ1-4,TRBV6-5,NA,NA,TGTGCCAGCAGTCAGGGACTAGTAGGTGAAAAACTGTTTTTT,CASSQGLVGEKLFF
TRBJ2-3,TRBV7-3,TRBD2,NA,TGTGCCAGCAGCTTAACTAGCGGGGGTGGTACGCAGTATTTT,CASSLTSGGGTQYF
TRBJ1-3,TRBV7-8,TRBD1,NA,TGTGCCAGCAGCTTAATCCCCAGGGGGGGAAACACCATATATTTT,CASSLIPRGGNTIYF
TRBJ2-5,TRBV4-2,TRBD2,NA,TGTGCCAGCGGCGGCGGACTAGCGGTACAAGAGACCCAGTACTTC,CASGGGLAVQETQYF
TRBJ1-2,TRBV3-1/TRBV3-2,TRBD1,NA,TGTGCCAGCAGCCTATATGGACAGGGCGTTTATGGCTACACCTTC,CASSLYGQGVYGYTF
TRBJ1-5,TRBV4-1,TRBD1,NA,TGCGCCAGCAGCCAGGACCCCGGACAGGGAAGCAATCAGCCCCAGCATTTT,CASSQDPGQGSNQPQHF
TRBJ1-2,TRBV20-1,NA,few,TGCAGTGCTAGGACAGACCCTGGCTACACCTTC,CSARTDPGYTF
TRBJ2-7,TRBV29-1,TRBD2,NA,TGCAGCGTTGAGAGGACTAGCCACGAGCAGTACTTC,CSVERTSHEQYF
TRBJ1-1,TRBV7-8,TRBD1,once,TGTGCCAGCAGCTATGGACAGGGTGAAGCTTTCTTT,CASSYGQGEAFF
TRBJ2-5,TRBV10-3,NA,NA,TGTGCCATCAGTGGCACTGCTCTGCGGGAGACCCAGTACTTC,CAISGTALRETQYF
TRBJ2-6,TRBV18,NA,NA,TGTGCCAGCTCCCTCATCCCACTCCGGGGGTCTGCGGGGGCCAACGTCCTGACTTTC,CASSLIPLRGSAGANVLTF
TRBJ1-6,TRBV18,TRBD1,once,TGTGCCAGCTCCCGACAGGGGCATAATTCACCCCTCCACTTT,CASSRQGHNSPLHF
TRBJ2-2,TRBV11-2,TRBD2,once,TGTGCCAGCAGCTTTAGCGGGGGGGCCGGTACCGGGGAGCTGTTTTTT,CASSFSGGAGTGELFF
TRBJ2-7,TRBV5-6,NA,few,TGTGCCAGCAGCGAGACCGGGTACGGGCAGTACTTC,CASSETGYGQYF
TRBJ2-5,TRBV6-7,TRBD2,NA,TGTGCCAGCAGCCGACTAGCGGGGGAAGAGACCCAGTACTTC,CASSRLAGEETQYF
TRBJ2-7,TRBV29-1,NA,NA,TGCAGCGTTGGGGGACTTACCTACGAGCAGTACTTC,CSVGGLTYEQYF
TRBJ2-5,TRBV27,TRBD1,NA,TGTGCCAGCAGTCCGGGACAGGATGGGAGCGAGACCCAGTACTTC,CASSPGQDGSETQYF
TRBJ1-1,TRBV7-9,NA,NA,TGTGCCAGCAGCTTAGGGTGGGGAGTGAACACTGAAGCTTTCTTT,CASSLGWGVNTEAFF
TRBJ1-2,TRBV5-1,TRBD1,NA,TGCGCCAGCAGCTTACGTGACAGGGGTGATTATGGCTACACCTTC,CASSLRDRGDYGYTF
TRBJ2-4,TRBV4-2,TRBD1,NA,TGTGCCAGCAGCCAAGGTGGGACAGGACTAGCCAAAAACATTCAGTACTTC,CASSQGGTGLAKNIQYF
TRBJ1-5,TRBV19,NA,NA,TGTGCCAGTAGTATCGACATCCATCAGCCCCAGCATTTT,CASSIDIHQPQHF
TRBJ1-5,TRBV7-2,TRBD1,NA,TGTGCCAGCAGCTTAGGACAGGGAGATCAGCCCCAGCATTTT,CASSLGQGDQPQHF
TRBJ2-7,TRBV3-1/TRBV3-2,NA,NA,TGTGCCAGCAGCCAAGCTGTATACGAGCAGTACTTC,CASSQAVYEQYF
TRBJ1-1,TRBV5-1,NA,few,TGCGCCAGCAGCTTGGTAGGCAGGGAGGACACTGAAGCTTTCTTT,CASSLVGREDTEAFF
TRBJ2-1,TRBV6-4,NA,NA,TGTGCCAGCAGCGCTCGCGGTGGGAATGAGCAGTTCTTC,CASSARGGNEQFF
TRBJ2-7,TRBV3-1/TRBV3-2,TRBD1,NA,TGTGCCAGCAGCCCGAGGGGGACAGGGTCCTACGAGCAGTACTTC,CASSPRGTGSYEQYF
TRBJ2-3,TRBV6-5,NA,NA,TGTGCCAGCAGTTACTCCGAGAGCGGAGATACGCAGTATTTT,CASSYSESGDTQYF
TRBJ1-2,TRBV18,NA,NA,TGTGCCAGCTCACTTACGGACAGTGACTATGGCTACACCTTC,CASSLTDSDYGYTF
TRBJ1-1,TRBV19,TRBD1,NA,TGTGCCAGTAGTAAGAGGGACAGGGAGGAGAAGGAAGCTTTCTTT,CASSKRDREEKEAFF
TRBJ2-7,TRBV6-5,TRBD1,once,TGTGCCAGCAGTTACTCAAGGGACAGGTCCTACGAGCAGTACTTC,CASSYSRDRSYEQYF
TRBJ1-5,TRBV15,TRBD1,NA,TGTGCCACCAGCAGACCTTTGGGACAGGTCAATCAGCCCCAGCATTTT,CATSRPLGQVNQPQHF
TRBJ1-4,TRBV5-4,TRBD1,once,TGTGCCAGCAGCCTCCGGACAGGGAGGGTTGAAAAACTGTTTTTT,CASSLRTGRVEKLFF
TRBJ2-3,TRBV27,NA,once,TGTGCCAGCAGTTCTGCCCCGACCGGGTCAGATACGCAGTATTTT,CASSSAPTGSDTQYF
TRBJ2-5,TRBV29-1,NA,NA,TGCAGCGTTGAAGGCGGCGGAGAGACCCAGTACTTC,CSVEGGGETQYF
TRBJ2-3,TRBV6-4,NA,once,TGTGCCAGCAGCCCTGGGGGGGGGCGGACAGATACGCAGTATTTT,CASSPGGGRTDTQYF
TRBJ2-2,TRBV6-5,NA,NA,TGTGCCAGCAGTTACGGGACATGGGGCGGGGAGCTGTTTTTT,CASSYGTWGGELFF
TRBJ1-5,TRBV19,NA,NA,TGTGCCAGTAGTATCACAGTCAATCAGCCCCAGCATTTT,CASSITVNQPQHF
TRBJ2-3,TRBV7-9,NA,NA,TGTGCCAGCAGCTCAACCCCGGGGACAGATACGCAGTATTTT,CASSSTPGTDTQYF
TRBJ1-5,TRBV4-3,TRBD1,once,TGCGCCAGCAGCCAAGATATCAGGGGGCTGAGCAATCAGCCCCAGCATTTT,CASSQDIRGLSNQPQHF
TRBJ2-7,TRBV19,NA,NA,TGTGCCAGTAGTATTTTTGACAACTACGAGCAGTACTTC,CASSIFDNYEQYF
TRBJ1-3,TRBV5-1,NA,NA,TGCGCCAGCAGCCCCAGGGATGTCGGAAACACCATATATTTT,CASSPRDVGNTIYF
TRBJ1-1,TRBV6-5,NA,NA,TGTGCCAGCAGTTACCAGGGGATGAACACTGAAGCTTTCTTT,CASSYQGMNTEAFF
TRBJ1-2,TRBV23-1,TRBD1,NA,TGCGCCAGCAGTCCCAGGGGGGAGGACTATGGCTACACCTTC,CASSPRGEDYGYTF
TRBJ2-1,TRBV27,NA,NA,TGTGCCAGCAGTTACAGGGAATACAATGAGCAGTTCTTC,CASSYREYNEQFF
TRBJ1-2,TRBV15,NA,NA,TGTGCCACCAGCAGAGCCCTATCATTGGTCTATGGCTACACCTTC,CATSRALSLVYGYTF
TRBJ1-5,TRBV6-5,NA,once,TGTGCCAGTAACTATCAGCCCCAGCATTTT,CASNYQPQHF
TRBJ2-1,TRBV7-2,TRBD2,NA,TGTGCCAGCAGGTTGGGCGGGGGGAATGAGCAGTTCTTC,CASRLGGGNEQFF
TRBJ2-3,TRBV6-2/TRBV6-3,NA,NA,TGTGCCAGCAGTTACGAACTAGCCCTGACAGATACGCAGTATTTT,CASSYELALTDTQYF
TRBJ1-2,TRBV6-2/TRBV6-3,NA,once,TGTGCCAGCAGTTACTCGGCAACTGGCTACACCTTC,CASSYSATGYTF